The next 21 T cell receptor beta chains were all read from a single sample in a study of tissue T cells after allogeneic stem cell transplantation. The data were produced by immunoSEQ multiplex PCR, yet TCRdb's version contains in-frame clones alone and is incomplete. The data hold around 2,700 clones, with approximately 59% observed a single time. This research-autopsy study prospectively enrolled adult allogeneic hematopoietic cell transplant recipients with steroid-refractory graft-versus-host disease. Sequenced here: ascending colon tissue, sampled at autopsy. These TCRs come from a male patient aged 60 or over with steroid-refractory graft-versus-host disease after an allogeneic stem cell transplant. Some T cells may originate from the graft donor.

The chain links TRBV25-1 to TRBJ1-3; D is undetermined. V shed 1 base and J shed 4 bases, with 17 bases lying between them. CDR1 is MGHDK, CDR2 SYGVNS, per germline. The CDR3 is made up of 17 amino acids. This CDR3 reads CASSESGRLISGNTIYF. CDR3 DNA: TGTGCCAGCAGTGAATCAGGCAGGCTAATCTCCGGAAACACCATATATTTT. The full variable domain, in which reference TRBV25-1 and TRBJ1-3 provide the parts outside the CDR3, is EADIYQTPRYLVIGTGKKITLECSQTMGHDKMYWYQQDPGMELHLIHYSYGVNSTEKGDLSSESTVSRIRTEHFPLTLESARPSHTSQYLCASSESGRLISGNTIYFGEGSWLTVV.

The table lists this clone with a few counts. This chain joins TRBV7-9 and TRBJ2-2, with 9 bases lining up with TRBD2. With 7 bases clipped from V and 0 bases from J, the junction kept 6 bases outside the gene matches. This CDR3 comprises 16 residues. Germline V gene lookup returns CDR1 SEHNR and CDR2 FQNEAQ (reference sequence). CDR3 loop: CASTGLASTNTGELFF. Written as DNA, the CDR3 is TGTGCCAGCACCGGACTAGCGTCTACGAACACCGGGGAGCTGTTTTTT.

There are a few counts of this clone. CDR3: CASSQEAKSSTGELFF. The CDR3 region has the DNA TGTGCCAGCAGCCAAGAGGCCAAGAGTTCCACCGGGGAGCTGTTTTTT. This chain connects TRBV3-1 (or the pseudogene TRBV3-2) to TRBJ2-2; D gene unclear. V dropped 0 bases and J dropped 4 bases, with 12 bases sitting between them. The CDR3 extends over 16 amino acids. The germline gives CDR1 LGHDT, CDR2 YNNKEL (reference sequence).

The rearrangement joins TRBV7-2 to TRBJ1-6, with no clear D. The CDR3 runs 14 residues. Germline V CDR1 and CDR2: SGHTA, FQGNSA. Trimming left V 6 bases short and J 6 bases short, with 12 bases between. CDR3 sequence: CASSLLIRNSPLHF. The DNA for the CDR3 is TGTGCCAGCAGTTTGCTAATCCGTAATTCACCCCTCCACTTT.

The chain recombines TRBV4-3 with TRBJ2-7; a possible D gene is TRBD2 (5 bases). The V end was cut by 1 base, the J end by 1 base, with 11 bases between. The germline V gene has CDR1 LGHNA and CDR2 YSLEER. The CDR3 is 15 amino acids. The CDR3 coding sequence is TGCGCCAGCAGCCAAGTGGCGGACTTATCCTACGAGCAGTACTTC. As protein: CASSQVADLSYEQYF.

This rearrangement joins TRBV29-1 to TRBJ1-2; D gene unclear. The germline V gene has CDR1 SQVTM and CDR2 ANQGSEA. V lost 4 bases and J lost 0, with 6 bases in between. The length of the CDR3 is 12 residues. Written as DNA, the CDR3 is TGCAGCGTTGTATGGACTAACTATGGCTACACCTTC. Amino acid sequence: CSVVWTNYGYTF.

The chain uses TRBV15 and TRBJ2-3, with 8 nucleotides matching TRBD1. The CDR3 extends over 19 amino acids. The V segment lost 0 bases and the J segment 6 bases; nucleotides outside the gene matches: 17. Germline CDR1 is LNHNV and CDR2 is YYDKDF (reference sequence). CDR3 coding DNA: TGTGCCACCAGCAGAGACCAGACAGGGGCTGCGGTCCGTCGCGATACGCAGTATTTT. This codes for CATSRDQTGAAVRRDTQYF.

V usage is TRBV12-1 and J usage is TRBJ2-1. TRBV12-1 is given as a pseudogene. The CDR3 length is 14 residues. The CDR3 DNA is TGTGCCAGCAGCTCGAACCTGGATCGTCGTGAGCAGTTCTTC. Residues: CASSSNLDRREQFF.

The chain combines TRBV6-6 with TRBJ1-2; TRBD1 is a possible D gene (5 bases). The CDR3 extends over 12 amino acids. The V end lost 6 bases, the J end lost 5 bases, and 10 bases lay between the germline ends. Germline V lookup: CDR1 MNHNY, CDR2 SVGAGI (reference sequence). The CDR3 bases are TGTGCCAGCAGCCTCGACAGTTATGGCTACACCTTC. This gives the protein CASSLDSYGYTF.

CDR3 in amino acids: CASSLRLSKQETQYF. Here the CDR3 DNA reads TGTGCCAGCAGCTTAAGACTCTCGAAGCAAGAGACCCAGTACTTC. This sequence joins TRBV11-2 and TRBJ2-5; D unclear. Per germline, CDR1 SGHAT and CDR2 FQNNGV. Trimming pared 2 bases from V and 2 bases from J, leaving 12 bases between. This CDR3 spans 15 amino acids.

Only a few counts were recorded for this clone. V and J are TRBV3-1 (or the pseudogene TRBV3-2) and TRBJ2-2, with D unclear. V gave up 1 base and J gave up 8 bases, with 8 bases separating them. This CDR3 has 13 residues. The V gene's germline CDR1 is LGHDT and CDR2 YNNKEL (reference sequence). CDR3 coding DNA: TGTGCCAGCAGCCAAGTTAGAACGGGGGAGCTGTTTTTT. Its translation: CASSQVRTGELFF.

The rearrangement joins TRBV7-2 to TRBJ2-5; D unresolved. This CDR3 has 18 amino acids. Trimming pared 1 base from V and 3 bases from J, leaving 21 bases between. Germline values: CDR1 SGHTA, CDR2 FQGNSA. CDR3 DNA sequence: TGTGCCAGCAGCTTAGGAGACGGTGGCGCCACTTACAAAGAGACCCAGTACTTC. It codes for CASSLGDGGATYKETQYF.

The genes are TRBV9 and TRBJ2-2; the match to TRBD1 covers 7 bases. With V trimmed by 5 bases and J by 4 bases, 2 bases remained unmatched. CDR3 length equals 13 residues. Germline assignment: CDR1 SGDLS and CDR2 YYNGEE. The CDR3 loop reads CASRQGSTGELFF. CDR3 DNA: TGTGCCAGCAGACAGGGGAGCACCGGGGAGCTGTTTTTT.

With respect to this clone: Relative to the germline gene, one junction end is altered; a read error may explain this. The genes are TRBV5-1 and TRBJ1-1, with TRBD1 matching 9 bases. The CDR3 sequence is 15 residues long. CDR1 SGHRS and CDR2 YFSETQ come from the germline V gene. CDR3 coding DNA: TGCGCCAGCGGCTTGGGACAGGGAATGAACACTGAAGCTTTCTTT. This gives the protein CASGLGQGMNTEAFF.

The V gene is TRBV12-3 or TRBV12-4, the J gene TRBJ2-3, with unresolved D. This CDR3 contains 13 residues. The V end lost 3 bases, the J end lost 5 bases, and 9 bases lay between the germline ends. CDR3: CASSFSTGDTQYF. The CDR3 DNA is TGTGCCAGCAGTTTTTCGACGGGAGATACGCAGTATTTT.

This clone occurred a few times. The rearrangement links TRBV5-1 to TRBJ2-3; 11 positions agree with TRBD1. The germline gives CDR1 SGHRS, CDR2 YFSETQ. The CDR3 extends over 15 amino acids. The V segment lost 4 bases and the J segment 4 bases; nucleotides outside the gene matches: 5. The CDR3 loop is CASSPGTGGSDTQYF. For the CDR3, the DNA is TGCGCCAGCAGCCCTGGGACAGGGGGATCAGATACGCAGTATTTT. Using reference TRBV5-1 and TRBJ2-3 for the parts outside the CDR3, the full variable domain is KAGVTQTPRYLIKTRGQQVTLSCSPISGHRSVSWYQQTPGQGLQFLFEYFSETQRNKGNFPGRFSGRQFSNSRSEMNVSTLELGDSALYLCASSPGTGGSDTQYFGPGTRLTVL.

The chain employs TRBV9 and TRBJ1-3, with TRBD1 identical over 7 bases. Germline loops: CDR1 SGDLS, CDR2 YYNGEE. V gave up 3 bases and J gave up 0 bases; unmatched junction bases: 6. The CDR3 sequence is 16 residues long. CDR3 residues: CASSEAGGTSGNTIYF. The CDR3 coding sequence is TGTGCCAGCAGCGAGGCAGGGGGGACCTCTGGAAACACCATATATTTT.

The chain recombines TRBV7-9 with TRBJ2-4; 15 bases fit TRBD2. Germline CDR1 is SEHNR and CDR2 is FQNEAQ (reference sequence). This CDR3 comprises 16 residues. Unmatched junction bases numbered 7, after V lost 5 bases and J lost 8 bases. The CDR3 DNA is TGTGCCAGCAGCGAAACCGGACTAGCGGGGGGGTACATTCAGTACTTC. It specifies CASSETGLAGGYIQYF.

The rearrangement uses TRBV14 and TRBJ2-5, with no clear D. Germline V gene lookup returns CDR1 SGHDN and CDR2 FVKESK. V lost 3 bases and J lost 5, with 16 bases in between. This CDR3 region has 15 residues. The CDR3 loop is CASSQMAGDYETQYF. CDR3 bases: TGTGCCAGCAGCCAGATGGCCGGTGATTATGAGACCCAGTACTTC.

The table lists this clone with a few counts. V and J are TRBV7-2 and TRBJ1-2; TRBD1 might be the D (6 bases). The length of the CDR3 is 14 residues. Trimming removed 5 bases from V and 5 bases from J, with 15 bases in between. Germline assignment: CDR1 SGHTA and CDR2 FQGNSA. CDR3 protein: CASSLQQGPYGYTF. The CDR3 bases are TGTGCCAGCAGCCTACAACAGGGTCCTTATGGCTACACCTTC.

This chain joins TRBV5-4 and TRBJ2-1, with D unclear. CDR3 length equals 15 residues. Germline V gene data show CDR1 as SGHNT and CDR2 as YYREEE (reference sequence). V was pared by 3 bases and J by 4 bases, with 14 bases between. The CDR3 reads CASSSPSDGYNEQFF. The CDR3 bases are TGTGCCAGCAGCTCGCCGTCAGACGGATACAATGAGCAGTTCTTC.